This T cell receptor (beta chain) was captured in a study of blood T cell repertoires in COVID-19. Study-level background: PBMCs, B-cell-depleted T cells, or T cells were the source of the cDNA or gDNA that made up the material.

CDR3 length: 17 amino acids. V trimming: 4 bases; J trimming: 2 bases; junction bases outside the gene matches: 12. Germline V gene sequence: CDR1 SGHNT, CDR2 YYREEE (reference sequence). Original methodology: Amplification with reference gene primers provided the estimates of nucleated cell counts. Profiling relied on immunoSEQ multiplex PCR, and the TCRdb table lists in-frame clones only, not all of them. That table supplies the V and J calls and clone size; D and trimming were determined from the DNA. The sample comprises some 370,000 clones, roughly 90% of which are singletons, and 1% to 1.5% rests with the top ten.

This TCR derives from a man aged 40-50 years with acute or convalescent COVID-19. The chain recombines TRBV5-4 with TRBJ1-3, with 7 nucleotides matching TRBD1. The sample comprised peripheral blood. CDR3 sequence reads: CASSADLTGSPGNTIYF. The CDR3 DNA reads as TGTGCCAGCAGCGCGGACCTGACAGGGAGCCCTGGAAACACCATATATTTT. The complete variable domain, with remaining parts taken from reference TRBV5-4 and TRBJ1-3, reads ETGVTQSPTHLIKTRGQQVTLRCSSQSGHNTVSWYQQALGQGPQFIFQYYREEENGRGNFPPRFSGLQFPNYSSELNVNALELDDSALYLCASSADLTGSPGNTIYFGEGSWLTVV.